What follows is one TCR beta chain and its context. Its antigen is unidentified. This sample was included in a study of cytomegalovirus exposure and HLA in healthy donors. PCR primers comprised 60 Vbeta and 13 Jbeta primers. Sequencing used immunoSEQ multiplex PCR; TCRdb keeps in-frame clones, though not all of them. The top ten clones hold 12% to 15% of a sample with 90,000 to 120,000 clones, about 74% of them seen once. The CDR3 runs 11 residues. V lost 5 bases to trimming and J lost 4 bases, with 5 bases between them. Germline assignment: CDR1 MDHEN and CDR2 SYDVKM. Study-level points and caveats: In a later analysis, V- and J-gene trimming of beta chains associated with a DCLRE1C missense variant, replicated independently.

Each of the donors was a healthy bone marrow donor. J is TRBJ1-2 and V is TRBV28; possibly TRBD1 for D (5 bases). Sequencing was done on a sample of PBMCs. This clonotype was obtained from a woman aged 40 to 50 in good health and CMV-seropositive. CDR3 region: CASSQGYGYTF. For the CDR3, the DNA is TGTGCCAGCAGTCAGGGCTATGGCTACACCTTC.